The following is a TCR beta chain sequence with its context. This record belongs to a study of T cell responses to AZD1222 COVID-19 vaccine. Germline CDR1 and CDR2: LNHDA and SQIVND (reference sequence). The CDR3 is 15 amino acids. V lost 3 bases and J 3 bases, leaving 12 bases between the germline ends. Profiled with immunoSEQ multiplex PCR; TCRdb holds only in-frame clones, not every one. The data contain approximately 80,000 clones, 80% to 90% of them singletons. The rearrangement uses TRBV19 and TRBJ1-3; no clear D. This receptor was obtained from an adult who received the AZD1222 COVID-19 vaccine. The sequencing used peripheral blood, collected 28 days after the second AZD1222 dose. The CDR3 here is CASSIPGGNGNTIYF. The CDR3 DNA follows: TGTGCCAGTAGTATCCCCGGCGGCAATGGAAACACCATATATTTT.